These T cell receptor beta chains were read from a single sample in a study of cytomegalovirus exposure and HLA in healthy donors. Only in-frame clones appear in the TCRdb table, and some are missing; sequencing was by immunoSEQ multiplex PCR. The table shows about 110,000 clones, with 74% occurring only once. The sequencing sample was made of PBMCs. The receptors come from a man aged 45-65 years in good health and CMV-seropositive. Each CDR3 is given with its conserved first and last residue. D genes are given only for firm matches. Clone size is stated in some rows and not others, as once, few, many or a class when expanded.

clone_size	v_call	d_call	j_call	cdr3_aa	cdr3_nt
.	TRBV5-6	.	TRBJ2-3	CASSPAWAQGTDTQYF	TGTGCCAGCAGCCCCGCCTGGGCCCAAGGCACAGATACGCAGTATTTT
.	TRBV2	.	TRBJ1-1	CASVRGSMNTEAFF	TGTGCCAGCGTTCGGGGATCCATGAACACTGAAGCTTTCTTT
.	TRBV7-9	.	TRBJ2-6	CASIHPGTPSPGANVLTF	TGTGCCAGCATCCATCCCGGGACACCATCCCCTGGGGCCAACGTCCTGACTTTC
.	TRBV19	.	TRBJ1-4	CASSRRTTNEKLFF	TGTGCCAGTAGTAGGAGAACAACTAATGAAAAACTGTTTTTT
.	TRBV6-1	.	TRBJ1-3	CASSDDGSSGNTIYF	TGTGCCAGCAGTGATGACGGGAGCTCTGGAAACACCATATATTTT
.	TRBV6-6	.	TRBJ2-7	CASSYSGRSHEQYF	TGTGCCAGCAGTTACTCTGGCAGGTCCCACGAGCAGTACTTC
.	TRBV5-3	.	TRBJ2-1	CARSRRQASYNEQFF	TGTGCCAGAAGCAGGCGACAGGCCTCCTACAATGAGCAGTTCTTC
.	TRBV5-1	TRBD1	TRBJ2-7	CASSLDRGLPHEQYF	TGCGCCAGCAGCTTGGACAGGGGGCTACCCCACGAGCAGTACTTC
.	TRBV9	.	TRBJ1-1	CASSVDGFGTEAFF	TGTGCCAGCAGCGTAGATGGATTCGGGACTGAAGCTTTCTTT
once	TRBV18	TRBD2	TRBJ2-7	CASSPPLAGTTEQYF	TGTGCCAGCTCACCACCGCTAGCGGGGACGACCGAGCAGTACTTC
few	TRBV28	.	TRBJ1-2	CASKKTENTFGGYTF	TGTGCCAGCAAAAAGACAGAAAACACCTTTGGTGGCTACACCTTC
.	TRBV4-1	TRBD2	TRBJ2-7	CASSQERAKGTTYEQYF	TGCGCCAGCAGCCAAGAAAGGGCGAAGGGGACTACCTACGAGCAGTACTTC
.	TRBV9	TRBD1	TRBJ2-1	CASSVVIGGQGPSEQFF	TGTGCCAGCAGCGTAGTTATAGGTGGACAGGGGCCGAGTGAGCAGTTCTTC
.	TRBV4-1	TRBD2	TRBJ2-7	CASSLLAGETYEQYF	TGCGCCAGCAGCCTACTAGCGGGAGAAACCTACGAGCAGTACTTC
once	TRBV5-6	TRBD1	TRBJ2-7	CASSFGQGAFNEQYF	TGTGCCAGCAGCTTTGGACAGGGGGCATTCAACGAGCAGTACTTC
.	TRBV6-4	TRBD2	TRBJ2-3	CASSDSGGSTDTQYF	TGTGCCAGCAGTGACAGCGGGGGCAGCACAGATACGCAGTATTTT
.	TRBV5-1	.	TRBJ1-2	CASSLQGRDGYTF	TGCGCCAGCAGCTTGCAGGGGAGGGATGGCTACACCTTC
.	TRBV6-6	.	TRBJ1-5	CASSRPSGTQHQPQHF	TGTGCCAGCAGTCGCCCCTCCGGGACACAGCATCAGCCCCAGCATTTT
.	TRBV5-5	.	TRBJ1-1	CASSLLWGMNTEAFF	TGTGCCAGCAGCTTGCTATGGGGCATGAACACTGAAGCTTTCTTT
.	TRBV2	.	TRBJ1-6	CASRWTVYNSPLHF	TGTGCCAGCAGGTGGACAGTCTATAATTCACCCCTCCACTTT
few	TRBV5-1	.	TRBJ2-1	CASSLDSYNEQFF	TGCGCCAGCAGCTTGGACAGTTACAATGAGCAGTTCTTC
.	TRBV5-8	TRBD2	TRBJ2-1	CASSLAIGAGAYNEQFF	TGTGCCAGCAGCTTGGCCATAGGAGCGGGGGCCTACAATGAGCAGTTCTTC